The text below deals with one T cell receptor (beta chain). Trimming left V 5 bases short and J 0 bases short, with 8 bases between. Germline CDR1 SQVTM, CDR2 ANQGSEA. The CDR3 sequence is 13 residues long. The data belong to a study of T cell changes during pregnancy in multiple sclerosis. Clones were read by immunoSEQ multiplex PCR, and TCRdb kept only the in-frame ones, dropping some. The top ten hold approximately 5% of the sample, which has fewer than 75,000 clones, roughly nine tenths seen once. This material consisted of CD8+ T cells from peripheral blood mononuclear cells, taken before pregnancy. The sequence was obtained from a female donor with multiple sclerosis, enrolled in a pregnancy study. The V gene is TRBV29-1, the J gene TRBJ1-5; D is perhaps TRBD1 (6 bases). The CDR3 DNA sequence: TGCAGCGTTTGGACAGATAGCAATCAGCCCCAGCATTTT. Its protein product is CSVWTDSNQPQHF.